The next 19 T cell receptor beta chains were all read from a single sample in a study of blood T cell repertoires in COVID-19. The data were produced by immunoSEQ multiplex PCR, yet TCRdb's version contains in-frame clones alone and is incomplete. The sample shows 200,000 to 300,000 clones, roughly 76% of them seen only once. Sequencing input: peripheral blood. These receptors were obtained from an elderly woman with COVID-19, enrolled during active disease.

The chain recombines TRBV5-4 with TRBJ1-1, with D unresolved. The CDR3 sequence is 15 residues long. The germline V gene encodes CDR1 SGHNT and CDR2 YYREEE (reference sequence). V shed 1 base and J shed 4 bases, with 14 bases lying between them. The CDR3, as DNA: TGTGCCAGCAGCTTGAAATTTTCCACTGCCACTGAAGCTTTCTTT. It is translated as CASSLKFSTATEAFF.

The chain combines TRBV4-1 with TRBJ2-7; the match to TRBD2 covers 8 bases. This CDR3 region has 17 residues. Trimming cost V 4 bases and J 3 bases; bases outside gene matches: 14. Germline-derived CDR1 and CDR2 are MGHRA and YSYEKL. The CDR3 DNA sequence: TGCGCCAGCAGCCGAAGGGGACTAGGGACGCAGGGCTACGAGCAGTACTTC. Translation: CASSRRGLGTQGYEQYF.

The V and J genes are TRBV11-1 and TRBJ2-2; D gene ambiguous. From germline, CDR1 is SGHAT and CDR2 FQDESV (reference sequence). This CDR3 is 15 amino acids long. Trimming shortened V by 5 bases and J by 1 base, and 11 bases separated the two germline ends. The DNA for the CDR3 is TGTGCCAGCAGCCCCCGGGTCCTGAACACCGGGGAGCTGTTTTTT. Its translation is CASSPRVLNTGELFF. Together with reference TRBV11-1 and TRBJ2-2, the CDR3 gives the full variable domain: EAEVAQSPRYKITEKSQAVAFWCDPISGHATLYWYRQILGQGPELLVQFQDESVVDDSQLPKDRFSAERLKGVDSTLKIQPAELGDSAMYLCASSPRVLNTGELFFGEGSRLTVL.

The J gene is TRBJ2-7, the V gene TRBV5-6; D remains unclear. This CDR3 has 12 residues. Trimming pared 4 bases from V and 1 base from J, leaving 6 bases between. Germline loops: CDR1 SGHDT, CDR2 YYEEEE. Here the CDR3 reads CASSGQSYEQYF. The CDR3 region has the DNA TGTGCCAGCAGCGGGCAGTCCTACGAGCAGTACTTC.

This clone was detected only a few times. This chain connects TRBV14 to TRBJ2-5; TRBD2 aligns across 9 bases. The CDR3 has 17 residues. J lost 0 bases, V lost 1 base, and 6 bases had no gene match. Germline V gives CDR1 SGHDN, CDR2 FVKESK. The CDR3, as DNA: TGTGCCAGCAGCCAAGTTAACCTAGCGGGGTACCAAGAGACCCAGTACTTC. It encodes CASSQVNLAGYQETQYF.

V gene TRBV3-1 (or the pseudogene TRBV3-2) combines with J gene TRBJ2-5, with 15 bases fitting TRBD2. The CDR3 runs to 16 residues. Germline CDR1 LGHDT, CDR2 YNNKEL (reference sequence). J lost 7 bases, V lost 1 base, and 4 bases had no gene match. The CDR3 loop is CASSQGTSGGVWTQYF. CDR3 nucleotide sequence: TGTGCCAGCAGCCAAGGGACTAGCGGGGGGGTGTGGACCCAGTACTTC.

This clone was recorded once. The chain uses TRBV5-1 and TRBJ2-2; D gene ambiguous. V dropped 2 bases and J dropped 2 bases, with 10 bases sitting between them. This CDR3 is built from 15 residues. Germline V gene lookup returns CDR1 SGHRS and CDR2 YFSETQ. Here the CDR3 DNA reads TGCGCCAGCAGCTTCATGACACCCAACACCGGGGAGCTGTTTTTT. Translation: CASSFMTPNTGELFF.

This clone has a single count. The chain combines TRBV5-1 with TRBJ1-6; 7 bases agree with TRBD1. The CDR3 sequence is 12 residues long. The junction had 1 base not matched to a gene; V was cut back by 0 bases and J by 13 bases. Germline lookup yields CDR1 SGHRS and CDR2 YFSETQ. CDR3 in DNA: TGCGCCAGCAGCTTGGAACAGGGGCCCCTCCACTTT. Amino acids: CASSLEQGPLHF.

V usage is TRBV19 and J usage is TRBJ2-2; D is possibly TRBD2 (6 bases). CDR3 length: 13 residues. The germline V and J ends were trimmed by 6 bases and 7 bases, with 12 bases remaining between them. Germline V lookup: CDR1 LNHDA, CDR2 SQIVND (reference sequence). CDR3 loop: CASRTGEIGELFF. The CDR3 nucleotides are TGTGCCAGTAGGACGGGAGAAATCGGGGAGCTGTTTTTT. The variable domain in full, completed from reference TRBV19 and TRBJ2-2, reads DGGITQSPKYLFRKEGQNVTLSCEQNLNHDAMYWYRQDPGQGLRLIYYSQIVNDFQKGDIAEGYSVSREKKESFPLTVTSAQKNPTAFYLCASRTGEIGELFFGEGSRLTVL.

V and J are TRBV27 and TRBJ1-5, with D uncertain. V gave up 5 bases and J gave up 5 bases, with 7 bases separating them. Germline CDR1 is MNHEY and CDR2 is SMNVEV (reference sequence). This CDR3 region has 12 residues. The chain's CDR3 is CASSRPDQPQHF. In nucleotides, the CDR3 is TGTGCCAGCAGTCGCCCAGATCAGCCCCAGCATTTT.

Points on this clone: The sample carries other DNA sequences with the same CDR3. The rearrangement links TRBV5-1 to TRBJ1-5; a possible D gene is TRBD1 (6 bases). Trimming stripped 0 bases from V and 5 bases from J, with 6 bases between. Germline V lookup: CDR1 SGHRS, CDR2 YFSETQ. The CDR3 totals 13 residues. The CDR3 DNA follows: TGCGCCAGCAGCTTGGACAGGGATCAGCCCCAGCATTTT. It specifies CASSLDRDQPQHF.

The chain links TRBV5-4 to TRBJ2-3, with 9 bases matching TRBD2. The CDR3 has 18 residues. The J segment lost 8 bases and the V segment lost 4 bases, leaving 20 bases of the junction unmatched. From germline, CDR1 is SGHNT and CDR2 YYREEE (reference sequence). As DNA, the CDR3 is TGTGCCAGCAGCGAGGAGGTAGCGGGGGAGTTGCGGCCAGGTACGCAGTATTTT. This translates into CASSEEVAGELRPGTQYF.

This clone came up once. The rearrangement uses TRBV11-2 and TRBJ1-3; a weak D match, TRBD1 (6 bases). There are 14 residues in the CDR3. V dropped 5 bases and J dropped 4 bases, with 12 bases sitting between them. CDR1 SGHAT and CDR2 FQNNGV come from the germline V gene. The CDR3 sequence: CASSPLGTGNTIYF. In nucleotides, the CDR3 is TGTGCCAGCAGCCCCCTCGGGACAGGAAACACCATATATTTT.

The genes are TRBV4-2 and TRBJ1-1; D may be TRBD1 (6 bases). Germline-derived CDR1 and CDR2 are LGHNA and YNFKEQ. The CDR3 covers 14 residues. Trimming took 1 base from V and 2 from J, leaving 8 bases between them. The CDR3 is CASSQVQGNTEAFF. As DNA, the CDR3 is TGTGCCAGCAGCCAAGTACAGGGTAACACTGAAGCTTTCTTT.

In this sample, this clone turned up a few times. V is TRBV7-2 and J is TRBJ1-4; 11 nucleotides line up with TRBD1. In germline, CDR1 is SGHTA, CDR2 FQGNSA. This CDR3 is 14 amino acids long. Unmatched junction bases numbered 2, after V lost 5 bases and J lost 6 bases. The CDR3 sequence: CASSRDRGDEKLFF. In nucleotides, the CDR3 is TGTGCCAGCAGCCGGGACAGGGGGGATGAAAAACTGTTTTTT.

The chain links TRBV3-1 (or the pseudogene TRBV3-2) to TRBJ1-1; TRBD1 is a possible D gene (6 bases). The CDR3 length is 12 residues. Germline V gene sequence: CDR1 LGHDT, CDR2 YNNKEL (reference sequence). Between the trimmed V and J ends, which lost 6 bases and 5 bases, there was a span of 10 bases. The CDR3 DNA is TGTGCCAGCAGACATACAGGGACTGAAGCTTTCTTT. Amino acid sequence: CASRHTGTEAFF.

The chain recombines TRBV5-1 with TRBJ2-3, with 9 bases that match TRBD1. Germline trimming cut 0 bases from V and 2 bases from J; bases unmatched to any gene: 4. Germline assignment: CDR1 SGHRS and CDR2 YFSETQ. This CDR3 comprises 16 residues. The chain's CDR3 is CASSLVGQGTTDTQYF. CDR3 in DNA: TGCGCCAGCAGCTTGGTCGGACAGGGGACCACAGATACGCAGTATTTT.

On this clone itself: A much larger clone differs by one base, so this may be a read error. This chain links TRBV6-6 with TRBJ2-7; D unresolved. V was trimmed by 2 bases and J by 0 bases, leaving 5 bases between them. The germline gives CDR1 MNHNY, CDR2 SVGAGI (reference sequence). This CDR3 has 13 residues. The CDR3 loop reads CASSYGGSYEQYF. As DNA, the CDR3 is TGTGCCAGCAGTTACGGCGGCTCCTACGAGCAGTACTTC.

CDR3 coding DNA: TGTGCCATCAATCGTCTGGGGGCTTATGGCTACACCTTC. This gives the protein CAINRLGAYGYTF. The chain recombines TRBV10-3 with TRBJ1-2; D perhaps matches TRBD1 (6 bases). V lost 7 bases and J 5 bases, leaving 14 bases between the germline ends. Germline V gene lookup returns CDR1 ENHRY and CDR2 SYGVKD. The CDR3 has 13 residues.